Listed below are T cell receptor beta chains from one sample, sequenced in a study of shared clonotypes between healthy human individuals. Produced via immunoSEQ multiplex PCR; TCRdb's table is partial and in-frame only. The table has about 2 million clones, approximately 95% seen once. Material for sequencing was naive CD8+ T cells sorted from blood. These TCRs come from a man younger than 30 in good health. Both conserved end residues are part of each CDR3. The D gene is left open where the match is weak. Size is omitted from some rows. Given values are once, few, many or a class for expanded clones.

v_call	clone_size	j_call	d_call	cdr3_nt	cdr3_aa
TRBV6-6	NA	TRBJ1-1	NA	TGTGCCAGCAGGCTTCTTGAGGATTGGACTGAAGCTTTCTTT	CASRLLEDWTEAFF
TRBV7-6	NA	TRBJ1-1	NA	TGTGCCAGCAGCCCATCGGGGAAGATGAACACTGAAGCTTTCTTT	CASSPSGKMNTEAFF
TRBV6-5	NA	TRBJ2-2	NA	TGTGCCAGCTCGGGTAAAGGAACCGGGGAGCTGTTTTTT	CASSGKGTGELFF
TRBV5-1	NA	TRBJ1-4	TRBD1	TGCGCCAGCAGCGTGGACAGGGAGGATTACGAAAAACTGTTTTTT	CASSVDREDYEKLFF
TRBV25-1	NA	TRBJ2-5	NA	TGTGCCAGCAGTGAACTTGGTCAAGAGACCCAGTACTTC	CASSELGQETQYF
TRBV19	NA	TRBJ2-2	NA	TGTGCCAGCCTACAGGACACCGGGGAGCTGTTTTTT	CASLQDTGELFF
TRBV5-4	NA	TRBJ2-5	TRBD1	TGTGCCAGCAGCTTGGACAGGGGACAAGAGACCCAGTACTTC	CASSLDRGQETQYF
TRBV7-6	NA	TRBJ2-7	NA	TGTGCCAGCAGCCCCGGGTCCCTCTACGAGCAGTACTTC	CASSPGSLYEQYF
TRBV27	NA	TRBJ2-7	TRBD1	TGTGCCAGCAGTTTTGGGACAGGATACGAGCAGTACTTC	CASSFGTGYEQYF
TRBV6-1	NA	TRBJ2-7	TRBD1	TGTGCCAGCAGTGAAGGGGCAGGGGGCTACTACGAGCAGTACTTC	CASSEGAGGYYEQYF
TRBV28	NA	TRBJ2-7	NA	TGTGCCAGCAGTTTATTTCGGGGGAACGAGCAGTACTTC	CASSLFRGNEQYF
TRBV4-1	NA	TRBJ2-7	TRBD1	TGCGCCAGCAGCCACGGACAGGGGTTACTCTACGAGCAGTACTTC	CASSHGQGLLYEQYF
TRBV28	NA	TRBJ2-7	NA	TGTGCCAGCAGCCCCCGACTAGACCCCTACGAGCAGTACTTC	CASSPRLDPYEQYF
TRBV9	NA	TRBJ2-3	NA	TGTGCCAGCACCGCCTCGGCCTTTAGCACAGATACGCAGTATTTT	CASTASAFSTDTQYF
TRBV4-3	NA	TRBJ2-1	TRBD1	TGCGCCAGCAGCCAAGAATACAGGGGGGCAACCTCCTACAATGAGCAGTTCTTC	CASSQEYRGATSYNEQFF
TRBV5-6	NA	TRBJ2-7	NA	TGTGCCAGCAGCGAAGGGGACAACCCCTACGAGCAGTACTTC	CASSEGDNPYEQYF
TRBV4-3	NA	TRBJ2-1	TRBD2	TGCGCCAGCAGCCAAGATGAGAACCTAGCGGAAGTGGGGATTGAGCAGTTCTTC	CASSQDENLAEVGIEQFF
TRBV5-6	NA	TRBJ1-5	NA	TGTGCCAGCAGCTCCGATGGGGTTCAGCCCCAGCATTTT	CASSSDGVQPQHF
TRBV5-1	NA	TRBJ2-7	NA	TGCGCCAGCAGCTGGGACATTACCTACGAGCAGTACTTC	CASSWDITYEQYF
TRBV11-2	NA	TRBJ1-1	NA	TGTGCCAGCAGTTATCGGGCCCCCGACCCTGAAGCTTTCTTT	CASSYRAPDPEAFF
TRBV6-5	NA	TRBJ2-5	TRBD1	TGTGCCAGCACCGGGACAGGGGGAAAGACCCAGTACTTC	CASTGTGGKTQYF
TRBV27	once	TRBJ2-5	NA	TGTGCCAGCAGGCTACTCTTCGGGAGCGAGACCCAGTACTTC	CASRLLFGSETQYF
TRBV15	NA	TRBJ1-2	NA	TGTGCCACCAGCAGCACATACGGGGGGCTTAACTATGGCTACACCTTC	CATSSTYGGLNYGYTF
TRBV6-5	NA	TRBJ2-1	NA	TGTGCCAGCAGTTACACCCTAGCTTGGGATATGGATGAGCAGTTCTTC	CASSYTLAWDMDEQFF
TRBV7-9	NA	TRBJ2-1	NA	TGTGCCAGCAGCCCCCGCCTTAACCCCAATGAGCAGTTCTTC	CASSPRLNPNEQFF
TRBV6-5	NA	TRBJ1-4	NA	TGTGCCAGCAGTTACTCGAAGTATAGGGATGAAAAACTGTTTTTT	CASSYSKYRDEKLFF
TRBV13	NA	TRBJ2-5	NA	TGTGCCAGCAGCCCCCGTCCCGCGGGAGAGACCCAGTACTTC	CASSPRPAGETQYF
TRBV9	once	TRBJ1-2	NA	TGTGCCAGCAGCGTCGACAGATTCACTAACTATGGCTACACCTTC	CASSVDRFTNYGYTF
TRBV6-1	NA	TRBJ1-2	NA	TGTGCCACCCGAGGGGTGGGCTATGGCTACACCTTC	CATRGVGYGYTF
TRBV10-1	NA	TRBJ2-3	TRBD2	TGCGCCAGCAGTGAGTCTTTAGCGGGAGAGACAGATACGCAGTATTTT	CASSESLAGETDTQYF
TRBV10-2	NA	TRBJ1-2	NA	TGCGCCAGCACGCACCCCCAATTATATGGCTACACCTTC	CASTHPQLYGYTF
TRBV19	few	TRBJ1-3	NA	TGTGCCAGTACGGTCTGGGCTGGAAACACCATATATTTT	CASTVWAGNTIYF
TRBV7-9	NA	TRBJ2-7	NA	TGTGCCAGCAGCCCTGGGGCCTACGAGCAGTACTTC	CASSPGAYEQYF
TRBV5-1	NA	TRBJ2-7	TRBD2	TGCGCCAGCAGCTTTGGTCAAACTAGCGGGGTCTACGAGCAGTACTTC	CASSFGQTSGVYEQYF
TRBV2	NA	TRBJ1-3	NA	TGTGCCAGCAGTGAAACCATCTCTGGAAACACCATATATTTT	CASSETISGNTIYF
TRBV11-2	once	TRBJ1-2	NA	TGTGCCAGCAGCCTCGTGGGGGTAAATGGCTACACCTTC	CASSLVGVNGYTF
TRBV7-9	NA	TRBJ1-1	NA	TGTGCCAGCAGCCAACAGGGCGAAGGGACTGAAGCTTTCTTT	CASSQQGEGTEAFF
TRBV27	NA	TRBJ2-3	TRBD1	TGTGCCAGCAGTTTGGTCGGAGGGACAGGGATCTTCACAGATACGCAGTATTTT	CASSLVGGTGIFTDTQYF
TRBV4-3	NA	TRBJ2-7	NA	TGCGCCAGCAGCCAAGACGACGGCCCCTACGAGCAGTACTTC	CASSQDDGPYEQYF
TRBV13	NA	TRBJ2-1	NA	TGTGCCAGCAGCTCCCGGGACATCATCCCTTACAATGAGCAGTTCTTC	CASSSRDIIPYNEQFF
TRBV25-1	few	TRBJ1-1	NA	TGTGCCAGCAGTGCTCAGACGAACACTGAAGCTTTCTTT	CASSAQTNTEAFF
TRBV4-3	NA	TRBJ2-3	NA	TGCGCCAGCAGCCAAGACGGTACCGTCACAGATACGCAGTATTTT	CASSQDGTVTDTQYF
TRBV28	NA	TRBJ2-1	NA	TGTGCCAGCAGTTTTGGGTTAGCGAAGTTCTTC	CASSFGLAKFF
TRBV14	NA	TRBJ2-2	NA	TGTGCCAGCAGCCCTGACAGTTTTAGCACCGGGGAGCTGTTTTTT	CASSPDSFSTGELFF
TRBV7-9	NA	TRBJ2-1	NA	TGTGCCAGCAGCTTCCCTATCTCGGGACTCACCGGGGATGATGAGCAGTTCTTC	CASSFPISGLTGDDEQFF
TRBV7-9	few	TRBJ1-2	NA	TGTGCCAGCAGCCGGCCGTCGCAGGAGTATGGCTACACCTTC	CASSRPSQEYGYTF